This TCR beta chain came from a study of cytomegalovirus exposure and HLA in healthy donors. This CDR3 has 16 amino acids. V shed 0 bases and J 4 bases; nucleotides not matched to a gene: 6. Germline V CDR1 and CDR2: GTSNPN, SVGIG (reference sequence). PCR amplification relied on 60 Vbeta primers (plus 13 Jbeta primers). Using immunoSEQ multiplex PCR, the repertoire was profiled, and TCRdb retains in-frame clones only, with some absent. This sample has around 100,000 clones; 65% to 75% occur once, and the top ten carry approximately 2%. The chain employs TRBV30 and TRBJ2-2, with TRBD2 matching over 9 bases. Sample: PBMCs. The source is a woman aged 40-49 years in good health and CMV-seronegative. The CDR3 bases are TGTGCCTGGAGTGTAGGTAGCGGGAGTAGCACCGGGGAGCTGTTTTTT. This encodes CAWSVGSGSSTGELFF.